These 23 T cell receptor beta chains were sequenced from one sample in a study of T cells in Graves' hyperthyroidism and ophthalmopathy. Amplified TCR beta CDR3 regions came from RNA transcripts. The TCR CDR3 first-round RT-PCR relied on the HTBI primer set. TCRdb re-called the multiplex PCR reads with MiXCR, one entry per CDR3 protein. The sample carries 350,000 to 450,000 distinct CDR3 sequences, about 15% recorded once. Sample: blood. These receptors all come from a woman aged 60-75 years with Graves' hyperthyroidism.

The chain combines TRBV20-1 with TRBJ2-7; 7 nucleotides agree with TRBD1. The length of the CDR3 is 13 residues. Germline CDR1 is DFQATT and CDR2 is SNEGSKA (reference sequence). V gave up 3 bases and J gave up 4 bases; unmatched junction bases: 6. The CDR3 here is CSARTGSLYEQYF. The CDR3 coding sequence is TGCAGTGCTAGGACAGGGTCATTGTACGAGCAGTACTTC.

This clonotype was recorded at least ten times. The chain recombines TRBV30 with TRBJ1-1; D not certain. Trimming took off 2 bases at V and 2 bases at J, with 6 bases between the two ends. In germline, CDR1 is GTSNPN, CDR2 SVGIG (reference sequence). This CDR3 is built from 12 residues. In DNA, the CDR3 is TGTGCCTGGAGTCCCCAAAACACTGAAGCTTTCTTT. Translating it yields CAWSPQNTEAFF. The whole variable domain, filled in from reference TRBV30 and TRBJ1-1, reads SQTIHQWPATLVQPVGSPLSLECTVEGTSNPNLYWYRQAAGRGLQLLFYSVGIGQISSEVPQNLSASRPQDRQFILSSKKLLLSDSGFYLCAWSPQNTEAFFGQGTRLTVV.

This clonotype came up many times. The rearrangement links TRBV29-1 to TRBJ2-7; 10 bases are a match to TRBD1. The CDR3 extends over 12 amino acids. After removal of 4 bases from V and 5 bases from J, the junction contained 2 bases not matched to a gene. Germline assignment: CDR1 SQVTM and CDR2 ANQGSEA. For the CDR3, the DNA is TGCAGCGTTGGGGGACAGGGGAACGAGCAGTACTTC. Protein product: CSVGGQGNEQYF.

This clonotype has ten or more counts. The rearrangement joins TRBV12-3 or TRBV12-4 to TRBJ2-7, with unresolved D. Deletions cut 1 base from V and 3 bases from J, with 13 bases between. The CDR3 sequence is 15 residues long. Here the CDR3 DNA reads TGTGCCAGCAGTTTAGGTCCGAGCCCCTACTACGAGCAGTACTTC. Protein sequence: CASSLGPSPYYEQYF.

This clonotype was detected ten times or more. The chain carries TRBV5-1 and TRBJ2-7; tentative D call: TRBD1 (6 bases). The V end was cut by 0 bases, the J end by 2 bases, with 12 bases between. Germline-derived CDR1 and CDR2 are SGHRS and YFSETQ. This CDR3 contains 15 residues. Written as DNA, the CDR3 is TGCGCCAGCAGCTTGGCTGGACAGTTGGCCTACGAGCAGTACTTC. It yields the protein CASSLAGQLAYEQYF.

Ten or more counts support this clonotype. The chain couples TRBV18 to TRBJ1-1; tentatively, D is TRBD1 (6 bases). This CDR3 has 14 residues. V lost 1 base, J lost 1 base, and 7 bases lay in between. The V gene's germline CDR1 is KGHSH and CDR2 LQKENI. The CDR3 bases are TGTGCCAGCTCACCACAGGGGGGGAACACTGAAGCTTTCTTT. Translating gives CASSPQGGNTEAFF.

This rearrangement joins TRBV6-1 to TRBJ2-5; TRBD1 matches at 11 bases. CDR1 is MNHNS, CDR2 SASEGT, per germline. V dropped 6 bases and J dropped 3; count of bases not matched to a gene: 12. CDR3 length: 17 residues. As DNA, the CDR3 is TGTGCCAGCAGCTTCTTCACCGGGACAGGGGGTAAAGAGACCCAGTACTTC. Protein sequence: CASSFFTGTGGKETQYF.

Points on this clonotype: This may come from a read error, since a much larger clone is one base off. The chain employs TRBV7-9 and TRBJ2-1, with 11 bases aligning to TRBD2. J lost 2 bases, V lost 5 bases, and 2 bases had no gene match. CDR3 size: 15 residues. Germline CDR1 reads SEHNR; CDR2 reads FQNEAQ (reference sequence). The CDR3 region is CASSLSGRAYNEQFF. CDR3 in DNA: TGTGCCAGCAGCCTTAGCGGGAGGGCCTACAATGAGCAGTTCTTC.

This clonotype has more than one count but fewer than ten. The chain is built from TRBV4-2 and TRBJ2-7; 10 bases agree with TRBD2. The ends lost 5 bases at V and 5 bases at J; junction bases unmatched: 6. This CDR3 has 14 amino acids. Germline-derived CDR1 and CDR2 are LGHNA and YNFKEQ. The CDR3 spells CASSGGAGGNEQYF. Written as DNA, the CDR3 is TGTGCCAGCAGCGGAGGAGCGGGAGGGAACGAGCAGTACTTC.

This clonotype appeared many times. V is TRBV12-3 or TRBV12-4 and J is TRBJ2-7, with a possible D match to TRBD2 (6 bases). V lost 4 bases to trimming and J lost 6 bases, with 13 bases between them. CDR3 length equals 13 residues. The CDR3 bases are TGTGCCAGCAGTTGGGAGGCAGCTGGCGAGCAGTACTTC. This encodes CASSWEAAGEQYF.

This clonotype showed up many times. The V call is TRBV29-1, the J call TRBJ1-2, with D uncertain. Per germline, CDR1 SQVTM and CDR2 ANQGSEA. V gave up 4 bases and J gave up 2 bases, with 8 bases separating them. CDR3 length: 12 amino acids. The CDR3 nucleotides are TGCAGCGTTGTTGGACTCAACTATGGCTACACCTTC. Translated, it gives CSVVGLNYGYTF.

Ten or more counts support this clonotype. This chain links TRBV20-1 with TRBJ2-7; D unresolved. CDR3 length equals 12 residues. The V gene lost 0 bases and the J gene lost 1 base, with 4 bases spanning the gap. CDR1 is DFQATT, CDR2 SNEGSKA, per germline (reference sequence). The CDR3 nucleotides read TGCAGTGCTAGAGATCTTTCCTACGAGCAGTACTTC. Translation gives CSARDLSYEQYF.

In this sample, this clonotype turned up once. CDR3 coding DNA: TGCGCCAGCAGCCCCGACAGGGGGGACAATGAGCAGTTCTTC. This translates into CASSPDRGDNEQFF. The chain employs TRBV5-1 and TRBJ2-1; 9 bases line up with TRBD1. The germline V gene has CDR1 SGHRS and CDR2 YFSETQ. Trimming took 4 bases from V and 5 from J; bases not matched to a gene: 4. This CDR3 has 14 residues.

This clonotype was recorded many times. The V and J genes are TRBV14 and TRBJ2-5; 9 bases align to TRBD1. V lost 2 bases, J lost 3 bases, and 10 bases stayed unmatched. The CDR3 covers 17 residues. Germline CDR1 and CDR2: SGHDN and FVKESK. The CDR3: CASSQPGFWTGEETQYF. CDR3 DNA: TGTGCCAGCAGCCAACCAGGATTCTGGACAGGGGAAGAGACCCAGTACTTC.

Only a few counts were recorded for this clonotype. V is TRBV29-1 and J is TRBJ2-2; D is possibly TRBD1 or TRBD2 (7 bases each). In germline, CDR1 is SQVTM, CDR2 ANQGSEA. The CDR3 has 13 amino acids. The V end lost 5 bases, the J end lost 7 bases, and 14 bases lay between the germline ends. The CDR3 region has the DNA TGCAGCGTTAGCGGGACAGATATCGGGGAGCTGTTTTTT. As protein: CSVSGTDIGELFF.

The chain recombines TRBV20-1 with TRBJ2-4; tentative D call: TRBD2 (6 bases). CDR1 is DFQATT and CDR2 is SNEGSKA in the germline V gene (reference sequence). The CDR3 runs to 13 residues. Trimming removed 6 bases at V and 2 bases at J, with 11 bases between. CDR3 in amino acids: CSARDLTKNIQYF. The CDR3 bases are TGCAGTGCAAGGGACTTGACCAAAAACATTCAGTACTTC.

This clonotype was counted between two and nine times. CDR3 residues: CASSLIGGETEAFF. In DNA form, the CDR3 reads TGTGCCAGCAGCTTAATCGGGGGGGAGACTGAAGCTTTCTTT. J is TRBJ1-1 and V is TRBV7-9; D is possibly TRBD1 (5 bases). Germline-derived CDR1 and CDR2 are SEHNR and FQNEAQ (reference sequence). The CDR3 contains 14 residues. Trimming took 2 bases from V and 5 from J, leaving 12 bases between them.

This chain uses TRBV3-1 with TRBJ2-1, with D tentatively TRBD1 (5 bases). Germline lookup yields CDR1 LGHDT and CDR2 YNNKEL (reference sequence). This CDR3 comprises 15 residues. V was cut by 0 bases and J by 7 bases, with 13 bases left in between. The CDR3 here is CASSQDSARENEQFF. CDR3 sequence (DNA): TGTGCCAGCAGCCAAGATAGTGCCAGGGAAAATGAGCAGTTCTTC.

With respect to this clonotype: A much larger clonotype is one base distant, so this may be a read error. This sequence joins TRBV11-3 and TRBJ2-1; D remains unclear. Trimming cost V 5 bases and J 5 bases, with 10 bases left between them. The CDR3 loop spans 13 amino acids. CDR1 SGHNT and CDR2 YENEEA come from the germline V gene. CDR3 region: CASSLFGNNEQFF. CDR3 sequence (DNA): TGTGCCAGCAGCCTTTTCGGAAACAATGAGCAGTTCTTC. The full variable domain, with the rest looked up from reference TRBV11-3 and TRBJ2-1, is EAGVVQSPRYKIIEKKQPVAFWCNPISGHNTLYWYLQNLGQGPELLIRYENEEAVDDSQLPKDRFSAERLKGVDSTLKIQPAELGDSAVYLCASSLFGNNEQFFGPGTRLTVL.

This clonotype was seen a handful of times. DNA of the CDR3: TGTGCCAACCGGGACAGGGCGGTCGACGGAGCTTTCTTT. It yields the protein CANRDRAVDGAFF. The V and J genes are TRBV2 and TRBJ1-1, with 9 bases that match TRBD1. Germline assignment: CDR1 SNHLY and CDR2 FYNNEI. V trimming: 10 bases; J trimming: 10 bases; junction bases outside the gene matches: 13. This CDR3 has 13 residues.

The CDR3 DNA is TGTGCCACCAGTGATACTAGACAGGGGGCCTACGAGCAGTACTTC. Protein product: CATSDTRQGAYEQYF. This sequence joins TRBV24-1 and TRBJ2-7; TRBD1 matches at 9 bases. Germline loops: CDR1 KGHDR, CDR2 SFDVKD. V shed 3 bases and J 2 bases; nucleotides not matched to a gene: 4. The CDR3 totals 15 residues.

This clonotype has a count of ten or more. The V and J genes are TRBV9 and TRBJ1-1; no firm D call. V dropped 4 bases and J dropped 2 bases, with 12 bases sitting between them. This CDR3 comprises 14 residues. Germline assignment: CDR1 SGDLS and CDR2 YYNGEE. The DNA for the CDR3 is TGTGCCAGCAGCCGAGAGTGGGCTAACACTGAAGCTTTCTTT. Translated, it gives CASSREWANTEAFF.

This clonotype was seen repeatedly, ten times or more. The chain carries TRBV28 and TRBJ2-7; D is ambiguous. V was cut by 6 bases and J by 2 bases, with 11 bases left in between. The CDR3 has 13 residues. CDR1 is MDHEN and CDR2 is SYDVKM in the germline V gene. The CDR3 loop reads CASSTTPAYEQYF. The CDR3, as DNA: TGTGCCAGCAGCACAACTCCCGCCTACGAGCAGTACTTC.